The rows below give T cell receptor beta chains drawn from one sample of a study of OX40 agonist ivuxolimab in advanced cancers. Only in-frame clones appear in the TCRdb table, and some are missing; sequencing was by immunoSEQ multiplex PCR. Of about 90,000 clones listed, approximately 90% are singletons. The starting material was CD4+ or CD8+ T cells sorted from blood, obtained in a trial of the OX40 agonist ivuxolimab. Receptors were obtained from an adult with an advanced solid tumor such as melanoma, head and neck, liver or kidney cancer. Both conserved end residues are part of each CDR3. D genes are given only for firm matches. Size is stated for part of the rows, as once, few or many counts, or as a class when the clone is expanded.

clone_size: few; j_call: TRBJ2-7; v_call: TRBV6-1; d_call: TRBD1; cdr3_nt: TGTGCCAGCAAGGACAGGGTGGGTTCCTACGAGCAGTACTTC; cdr3_aa: CASKDRVGSYEQYF
clone_size: NA; j_call: TRBJ1-2; v_call: TRBV7-9; d_call: NA; cdr3_nt: TGTGCCAGCCGCCCTAGGGGGGGCTATGGCTACACCTTC; cdr3_aa: CASRPRGGYGYTF
clone_size: NA; j_call: TRBJ2-3; v_call: TRBV30; d_call: NA; cdr3_nt: TGTGCCTGGAGAAGGGGACTCCTTGACATACGGAGGACAGATACGCAGTATTTT; cdr3_aa: CAWRRGLLDIRRTDTQYF
clone_size: NA; j_call: TRBJ1-2; v_call: TRBV27; d_call: NA; cdr3_nt: TGTGCCAGCGCCCGGGGGGGGGCTAACTATGGCTACACCTTC; cdr3_aa: CASARGGANYGYTF
clone_size: NA; j_call: TRBJ1-1; v_call: TRBV27; d_call: NA; cdr3_nt: TGTGCCAGCAGTTTCTCGGGGGCACTAGGTACTGAAGCTTTCTTT; cdr3_aa: CASSFSGALGTEAFF
clone_size: NA; j_call: TRBJ2-7; v_call: TRBV5-1; d_call: TRBD2; cdr3_nt: TGCGCCAGCAGCTTTGTTCTAGCGGGAGATTCCGACGAGCAGTACTTC; cdr3_aa: CASSFVLAGDSDEQYF
clone_size: NA; j_call: TRBJ1-1; v_call: TRBV5-5; d_call: TRBD1; cdr3_nt: TGTGCCAGCAGCTTGTTCTTTTCGACAGGGGCCTTTGAAGCTTTCTTT; cdr3_aa: CASSLFFSTGAFEAFF
clone_size: NA; j_call: TRBJ2-5; v_call: TRBV28; d_call: NA; cdr3_nt: TGTGCCAGCAGTTTCGGGGATTCAGGGCAGTACTTC; cdr3_aa: CASSFGDSGQYF
clone_size: NA; j_call: TRBJ1-4; v_call: TRBV7-7; d_call: NA; cdr3_nt: TGTGCTAGCAGCCCCCAGACACCGGCAACTAATGAAAAACTGTTTTTT; cdr3_aa: CASSPQTPATNEKLFF
clone_size: NA; j_call: TRBJ1-5; v_call: TRBV5-5; d_call: NA; cdr3_nt: TGTGCCAGCAGCCAGGACGGGGATCAGCCCCAGCATTTT; cdr3_aa: CASSQDGDQPQHF
clone_size: NA; j_call: TRBJ2-1; v_call: TRBV7-9; d_call: NA; cdr3_nt: TGTGCCAGCAGCCTAACCGGCCCCCGGGGCGAGCAGTTCTTC; cdr3_aa: CASSLTGPRGEQFF
clone_size: NA; j_call: TRBJ2-3; v_call: TRBV7-2; d_call: NA; cdr3_nt: TGTGCCAGCAGCTTAGCTAGCATGGATACGCAGTATTTT; cdr3_aa: CASSLASMDTQYF
clone_size: NA; j_call: TRBJ2-3; v_call: TRBV2; d_call: TRBD1; cdr3_nt: TGTGCCAGCAGTGAAGCGCTGGACAGGGCAAGCACAGATACGCAGTATTTT; cdr3_aa: CASSEALDRASTDTQYF
clone_size: NA; j_call: TRBJ2-7; v_call: TRBV6-5; d_call: TRBD1; cdr3_nt: TGTGCCAGCAGTTACAAGTCTACAGGGGGATACTACGAGCAGTACTTC; cdr3_aa: CASSYKSTGGYYEQYF
clone_size: NA; j_call: TRBJ1-4; v_call: TRBV6-1; d_call: TRBD1; cdr3_nt: TGTGCCAGCAGCGGGGACAGGGGAAATGAAAAACTGTTTTTT; cdr3_aa: CASSGDRGNEKLFF
clone_size: NA; j_call: TRBJ2-1; v_call: TRBV30; d_call: NA; cdr3_nt: TGTGCCTGGAGTGTTACGCAGGGCAGGAACAATGAGCAGTTCTTC; cdr3_aa: CAWSVTQGRNNEQFF
clone_size: NA; j_call: TRBJ1-1; v_call: TRBV12-2; d_call: NA; cdr3_nt: TGTGCAAGTCGTTCCGGGACAGGGGGGGCTGAGGCTGAAGCTTTCTTT; cdr3_aa: CASRSGTGGAEAEAFF
clone_size: NA; j_call: TRBJ2-7; v_call: TRBV29-1; d_call: NA; cdr3_nt: TGCACTCACCCGGACAGACAATCCTACGAGCAGTACTTC; cdr3_aa: CTHPDRQSYEQYF
clone_size: NA; j_call: TRBJ1-2; v_call: TRBV7-3; d_call: NA; cdr3_nt: TGTGCCAGCAGACCACTCCCCCGGCTGGGGACGGCTTTCTTC; cdr3_aa: CASRPLPRLGTAFF
clone_size: NA; j_call: TRBJ2-3; v_call: TRBV28; d_call: TRBD2; cdr3_nt: TGTGCCAGCAGACCACCGGGGGGGTTAACAGATACGCAGTATTTT; cdr3_aa: CASRPPGGLTDTQYF
clone_size: once; j_call: TRBJ1-1; v_call: TRBV29-1; d_call: NA; cdr3_nt: TGCAGCGTGTTCGCGGTGGCTCGCACTGAAGCTTTCTTT; cdr3_aa: CSVFAVARTEAFF
clone_size: NA; j_call: TRBJ1-4; v_call: TRBV4-1; d_call: TRBD1; cdr3_nt: TGCGCCAGCAGCCAAGATCTAGGGGGCGCTAGGGAAAAACTGTTTTTT; cdr3_aa: CASSQDLGGAREKLFF
clone_size: NA; j_call: TRBJ2-7; v_call: TRBV6-5; d_call: NA; cdr3_nt: TGTGCCAGCAGCACTATCATGAGGAACTCCTACGAGCAGTACTTC; cdr3_aa: CASSTIMRNSYEQYF
clone_size: NA; j_call: TRBJ2-7; v_call: TRBV2; d_call: TRBD2; cdr3_nt: TGTGCCAGCAGTTTCCCCGGGAGGAGCTCCTACGAGCAGTACTTC; cdr3_aa: CASSFPGRSSYEQYF
clone_size: NA; j_call: TRBJ1-5; v_call: TRBV6-6; d_call: NA; cdr3_nt: TGTGCCAGCACCTTCGCGGGAGGGGAGAATCAGCCCCAGCATTTT; cdr3_aa: CASTFAGGENQPQHF
clone_size: NA; j_call: TRBJ2-7; v_call: TRBV5-6; d_call: NA; cdr3_nt: TGTGCCAGCAGCTCTAGGCGGACCTACGAGCAGTACTTC; cdr3_aa: CASSSRRTYEQYF